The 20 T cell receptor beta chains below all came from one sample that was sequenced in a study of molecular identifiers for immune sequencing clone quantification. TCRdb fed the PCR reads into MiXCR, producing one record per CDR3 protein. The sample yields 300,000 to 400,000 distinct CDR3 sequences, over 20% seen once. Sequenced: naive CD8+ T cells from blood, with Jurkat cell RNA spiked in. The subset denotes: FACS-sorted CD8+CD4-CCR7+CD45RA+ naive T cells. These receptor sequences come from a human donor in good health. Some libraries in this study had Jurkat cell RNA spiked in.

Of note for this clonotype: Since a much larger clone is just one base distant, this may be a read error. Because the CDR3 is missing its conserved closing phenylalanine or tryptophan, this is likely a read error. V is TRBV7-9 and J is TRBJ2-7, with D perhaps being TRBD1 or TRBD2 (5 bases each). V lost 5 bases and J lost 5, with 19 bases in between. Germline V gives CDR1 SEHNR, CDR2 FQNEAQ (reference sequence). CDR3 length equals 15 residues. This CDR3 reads CASSLLRDQIDEQYL. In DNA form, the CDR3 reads TGTGCCAGCAGCCTCCTCCGGGACCAAATTGACGAGCAGTACCTC.

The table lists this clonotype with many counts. The CDR3 loop reads CASSLGSGSSNEQFF. The CDR3 coding sequence is TGTGCCAGCAGTTTAGGGAGCGGGAGTTCCAATGAGCAGTTCTTC. V gene TRBV12-3 or TRBV12-4 combines with J gene TRBJ2-1; TRBD2 matches at 8 bases. The V gene end was trimmed by 1 base and the J gene end by 6 bases; junction bases not matched to a gene: 5. CDR3 length: 15 residues.

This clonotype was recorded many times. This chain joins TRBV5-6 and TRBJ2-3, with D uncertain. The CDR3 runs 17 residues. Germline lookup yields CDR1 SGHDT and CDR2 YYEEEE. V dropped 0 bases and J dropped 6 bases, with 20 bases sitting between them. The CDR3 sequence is CASSLGPTYVKVDTQYF. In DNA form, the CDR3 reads TGTGCCAGCAGCTTGGGACCCACTTACGTGAAAGTCGATACGCAGTATTTT.

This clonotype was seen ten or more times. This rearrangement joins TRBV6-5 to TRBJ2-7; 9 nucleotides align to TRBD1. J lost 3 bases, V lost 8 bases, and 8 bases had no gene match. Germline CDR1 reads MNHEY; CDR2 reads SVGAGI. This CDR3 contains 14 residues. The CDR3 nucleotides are TGTGCCAGCGCGAAACAGGGGGCAGACTACGAGCAGTACTTC. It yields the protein CASAKQGADYEQYF.

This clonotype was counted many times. This CDR3 is CASSTSPGFF. The DNA of the CDR3 is TGTGCCAGTTCCACATCCCCTGGGTTCTTC. The V gene is TRBV21-1, the J gene TRBJ2-1; TRBD1 was called by the table and not checked on the DNA. TRBV21-1 is given as a pseudogene. CDR3 length: 10 amino acids.

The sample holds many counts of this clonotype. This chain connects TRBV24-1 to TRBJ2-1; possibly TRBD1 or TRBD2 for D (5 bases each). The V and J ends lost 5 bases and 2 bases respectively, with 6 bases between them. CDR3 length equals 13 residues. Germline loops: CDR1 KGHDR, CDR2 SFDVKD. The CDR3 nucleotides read TGTGCCACCAGTGGGGGGACCTACAATGAGCAGTTCTTC. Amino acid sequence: CATSGGTYNEQFF.

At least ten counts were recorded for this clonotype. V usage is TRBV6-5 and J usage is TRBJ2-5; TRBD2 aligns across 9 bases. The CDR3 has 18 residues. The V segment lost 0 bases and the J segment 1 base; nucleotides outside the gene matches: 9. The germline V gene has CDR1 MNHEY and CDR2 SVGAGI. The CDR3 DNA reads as TGTGCCAGCAGTTACTCGAGTATCAGCGGGAGGCTCCAAGAGACCCAGTACTTC. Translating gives CASSYSSISGRLQETQYF.

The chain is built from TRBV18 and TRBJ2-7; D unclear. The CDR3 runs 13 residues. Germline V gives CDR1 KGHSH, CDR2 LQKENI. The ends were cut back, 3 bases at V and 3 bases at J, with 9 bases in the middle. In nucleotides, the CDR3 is TGTGCCAGCTCACCGTCCCAGGTCTACGAGCAGTACTTC. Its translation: CASSPSQVYEQYF.

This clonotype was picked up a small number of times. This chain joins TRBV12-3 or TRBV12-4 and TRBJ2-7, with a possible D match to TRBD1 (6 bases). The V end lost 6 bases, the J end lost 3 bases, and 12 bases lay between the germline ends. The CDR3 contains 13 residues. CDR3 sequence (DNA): TGTGCCAGCAGAAAACAGGGTTTCTACGAGCAGTACTTC. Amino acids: CASRKQGFYEQYF.

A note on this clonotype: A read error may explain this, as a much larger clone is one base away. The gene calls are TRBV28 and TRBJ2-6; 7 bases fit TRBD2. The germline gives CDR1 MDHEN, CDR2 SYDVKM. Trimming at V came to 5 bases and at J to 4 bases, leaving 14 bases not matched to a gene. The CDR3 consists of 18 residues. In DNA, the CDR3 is TGTGCCAGCAGTGGGGAGGGCAAATCACAAACCGGGGCCAACGTCCTGACTTTC. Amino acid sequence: CASSGEGKSQTGANVLTF.

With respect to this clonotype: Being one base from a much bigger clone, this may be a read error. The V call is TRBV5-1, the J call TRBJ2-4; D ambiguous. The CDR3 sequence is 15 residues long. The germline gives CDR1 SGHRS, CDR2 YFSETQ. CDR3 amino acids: CASSLAGGIENIPYF. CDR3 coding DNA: TGCGCCAGCAGCTTGGCGGGCGGTATCGAAAACATTCCGTACTTC. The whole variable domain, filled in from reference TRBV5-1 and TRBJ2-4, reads KAGVTQTPRYLIKTRGQQVTLSCSPISGHRSVSWYQQTPGQGLQFLFEYFSETQRNKGNFPGRFSGRQFSNSRSEMNVSTLELGDSALYLCASSLAGGIENIPYFGAGTRLSVL.

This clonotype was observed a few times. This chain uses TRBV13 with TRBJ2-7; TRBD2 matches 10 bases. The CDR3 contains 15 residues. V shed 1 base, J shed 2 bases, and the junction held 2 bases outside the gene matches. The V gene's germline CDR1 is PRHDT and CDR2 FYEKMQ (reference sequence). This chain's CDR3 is CASSLALAGTYEQYF. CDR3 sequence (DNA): TGTGCCAGCAGCTTAGCACTAGCGGGGACCTACGAGCAGTACTTC. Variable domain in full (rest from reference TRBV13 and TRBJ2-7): AAGVIQSPRHLIKEKRETATLKCYPIPRHDTVYWYQQGPGQDPQFLISFYEKMQSDKGSIPDRFSAQQFSDYHSELNMSSLELGDSALYFCASSLALAGTYEQYFGPGTRLTVT.

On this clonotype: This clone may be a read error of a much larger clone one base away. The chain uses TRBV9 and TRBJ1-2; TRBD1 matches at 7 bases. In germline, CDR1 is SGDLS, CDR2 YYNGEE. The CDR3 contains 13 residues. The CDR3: CAGSVGQDYGYTF. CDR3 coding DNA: TGTGCCGGCAGCGTAGGACAGGACTATGGCTACACCTTC.

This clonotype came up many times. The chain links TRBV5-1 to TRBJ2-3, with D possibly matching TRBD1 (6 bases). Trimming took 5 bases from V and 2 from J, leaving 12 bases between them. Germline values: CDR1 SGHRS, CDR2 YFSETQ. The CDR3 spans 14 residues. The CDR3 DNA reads TGCGCCAGCAGTCTCGACAGGAACACAGATACGCAGTATTTT. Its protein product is CASSLDRNTDTQYF.

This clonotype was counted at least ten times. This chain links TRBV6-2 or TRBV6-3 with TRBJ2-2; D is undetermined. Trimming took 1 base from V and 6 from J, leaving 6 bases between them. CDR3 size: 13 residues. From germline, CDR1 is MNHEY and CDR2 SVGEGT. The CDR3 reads CASSYLHAGELFF. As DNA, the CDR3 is TGTGCCAGCAGTTACTTACACGCCGGGGAGCTGTTTTTT.

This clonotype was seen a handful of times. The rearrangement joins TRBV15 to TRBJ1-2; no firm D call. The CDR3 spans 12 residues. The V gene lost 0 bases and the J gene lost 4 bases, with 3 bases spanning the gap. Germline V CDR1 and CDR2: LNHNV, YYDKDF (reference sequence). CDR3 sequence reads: CATSREGYGYTF. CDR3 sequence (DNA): TGTGCCACCAGCAGAGAAGGCTATGGCTACACCTTC.

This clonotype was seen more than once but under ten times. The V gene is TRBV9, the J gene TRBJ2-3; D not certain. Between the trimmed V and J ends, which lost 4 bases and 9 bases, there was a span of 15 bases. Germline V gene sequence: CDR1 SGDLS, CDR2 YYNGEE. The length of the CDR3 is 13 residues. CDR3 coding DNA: TGTGCCAGCAGCCCTCCGTCCCAGATAACGCAGTATTTT. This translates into CASSPPSQITQYF.

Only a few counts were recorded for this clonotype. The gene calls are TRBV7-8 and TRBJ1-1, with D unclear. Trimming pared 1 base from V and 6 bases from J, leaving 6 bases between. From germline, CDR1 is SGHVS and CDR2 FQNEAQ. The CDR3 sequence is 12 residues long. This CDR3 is CASSLGQAEAFF. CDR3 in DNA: TGTGCCAGCAGCTTAGGGCAGGCTGAAGCTTTCTTT. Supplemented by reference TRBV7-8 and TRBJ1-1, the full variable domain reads GAGVSQSPRYKVAKRGQDVALRCDPISGHVSLFWYQQALGQGPEFLTYFQNEAQLDKSGLPSDRFFAERPEGSVSTLKIQRTQQEDSAVYLCASSLGQAEAFFGQGTRLTVV.

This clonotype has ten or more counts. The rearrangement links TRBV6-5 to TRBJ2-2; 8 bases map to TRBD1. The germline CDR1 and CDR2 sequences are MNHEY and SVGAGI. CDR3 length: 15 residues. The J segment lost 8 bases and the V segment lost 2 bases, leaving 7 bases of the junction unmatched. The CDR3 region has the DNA TGTGCCAGCAGTTACGGTCAGGGGGCAGGTGGGGAGCTGTTTTTT. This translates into CASSYGQGAGGELFF.

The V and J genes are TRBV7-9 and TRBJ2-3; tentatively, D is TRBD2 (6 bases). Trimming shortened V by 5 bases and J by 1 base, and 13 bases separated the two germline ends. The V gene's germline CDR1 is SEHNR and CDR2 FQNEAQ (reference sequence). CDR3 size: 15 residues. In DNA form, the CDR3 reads TGTGCCAGCAGCACAGAGGGCGGGGGCACAGATACGCAGTATTTT. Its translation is CASSTEGGGTDTQYF. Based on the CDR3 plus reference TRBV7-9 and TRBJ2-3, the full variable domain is DTGVSQNPRHKITKRGQNVTFRCDPISEHNRLYWYRQTLGQGPEFLTYFQNEAQLEKSRLLSDRFSAERPKGSFSTLEIQRTEQGDSAMYLCASSTEGGGTDTQYFGPGTRLTVL.